A selection of T cell receptor beta chains follows, all from one sample in a study of shared clonotypes between healthy human individuals. Here immunoSEQ multiplex PCR was the method, and the copy in TCRdb shows in-frame clones only, minus some. The repertoire holds 2,500,000 or so clones, 80% to 95% seen once, with about 0.38% in the top ten. The source material was naive CD4+ T cells from PBMCs. The receptors were sampled from a man between 18 and 29 years old in good health. Some clones in this sample may be carry-over from other donors' samples. The CDR3 runs from the conserved cysteine through the conserved F or W. The D gene is left open where the match is weak.

j_call v_call cdr3_length d_call cdr3_aa
TRBJ2-1 TRBV29-1 14 TRBD2 CSVGGLAGVNEQFF
TRBJ2-5 TRBV7-9 15 - CASSSPRGRWETQYF
TRBJ2-2 TRBV30 13 - CAWSPHGGGELFF
- TRBV28 12 - CASSWVSYEQYF
TRBJ1-3 TRBV30 13 TRBD1 CAGTGFSGNTIYF
TRBJ1-1 TRBV29-1 13 - CSVHTGQFTEAFF
TRBJ1-1 TRBV6-5 14 - CASSYRGTNTEAFF
TRBJ2-4 TRBV18 12 - CASSPQTYIQYF
TRBJ1-2 TRBV5-1 14 - CASSETYPRDGYTF
TRBJ1-4 TRBV5-1 16 - CASSSNPGQGREKLFF
TRBJ1-5 TRBV28 16 TRBD1 CASSPDRGMANQPQHF
TRBJ1-2 TRBV18 13 - CASSPPENYGYTF
TRBJ1-3 TRBV4-2 17 - CASSQEVAGSSGNTIYF
TRBJ2-5 TRBV4-1 14 TRBD1 CASSLQGFGETQYF
TRBJ2-7 TRBV2 13 - CALKAGVSYEQYF
TRBJ1-1 TRBV19 18 - CASQASVWGTIRNTEAFF
TRBJ2-2 TRBV28 12 - CASSFSGRELFF
TRBJ2-1 TRBV4-1 15 TRBD1 CASSQVRDRGNEQFF
TRBJ2-7 TRBV15 15 - CATSSGSGRFNEQYF
TRBJ1-4 TRBV6-5 14 - CASSYLTTNEKLFF
TRBJ1-1 TRBV19 14 - CASEGGGSSTEAFF
TRBJ2-7 TRBV15 14 - CATTWGVGSYEQYF
TRBJ1-2 TRBV11-2 14 - CASSLSPDGLSYTF
- TRBV30 15 TRBD2 CAWSFSGAGIYEQYF
TRBJ1-2 TRBV28 14 TRBD1 CASSLGTAHYGYTF
TRBJ1-2 TRBV5-4 14 - CASSRTDLNYGYTF
TRBJ1-2 TRBV18 13 TRBD1 CASSPGQVPGYTF
TRBJ2-4 TRBV14 18 TRBD1 CASSQIGTGGGSKNIQYF
TRBJ2-5 TRBV19 15 - CATSLNRGGQETQYF
TRBJ2-7 TRBV9 13 - CASSVVPSGEQYF
TRBJ2-1 TRBV5-1 15 TRBD2 CASSLVAGGPNEQFF
TRBJ2-7 TRBV28 14 TRBD2 CASSRTSGTYEQYF
TRBJ1-2 TRBV7-8 12 - CASSPQTNGYTF
TRBJ1-2 TRBV5-4 14 - CASSSTTGNYGYTF
TRBJ1-1 TRBV15 13 - CATSRVRGAAGLF
TRBJ1-2 TRBV4-1 15 - CASSHAPALGIDYTF
TRBJ1-2 TRBV4-3 14 - CASSQVGRQYGYTF
TRBJ2-1 TRBV6-1 15 TRBD1 CASRKTGGMNNEQFF
TRBJ1-5 TRBV19 14 - CASSMFQGNQPQHF